This T cell receptor beta chain was observed in a study of shared clonotypes between healthy human individuals (dated by TCRdb to 2018 to 2020). Regarding the research as a whole: Two women and three men aged 18 to 49 years were included in the cohort. For each donor, CD4 naive and CD4 memory were each given three plates, CD8 naive was given two plates, and CD8 memory was given one plate. Blood TCR repertoires of 5 or 6 healthy adults were deeply sequenced to estimate repertoire size and the extent of clonotype sharing between individuals. To increase sequencing depth and limit assay-specific biases, different laboratories used diverse techniques to prepare libraries and sequence TCR repertoires. Each donor's leukapheresis produced roughly between roughly 0.85 and 9.5 billion PBMCs.

V and J are trimmed by 5 bases and 6 bases, and the gene matches miss 9 bases of the junction. The germline V gene specifies SGHAT as CDR1 and FQNNGV as CDR2. From the cysteine up to the phenylalanine, the CDR3 has a length of 14 residues. Just CDR3 DNA is preserved here, 42 bases in frame from base 1. Healthy HIV-negative adults with no recently reported acute infections or vaccinations were included as donors. Every donor was a Caucasian adult residing in Nashville, Tennessee, USA. CD4+ T cells were enriched by magnetic negative selection; naive cells were then positively selected on CD45RA, and the negative fraction formed the memory subset. After blood collection by leukapheresis, PBMCs were isolated using Ficoll-Histopaque density gradient centrifugation and then cryopreserved in the vapor phase of liquid nitrogen. Purity and quantity of every magnetically sorted T cell population were checked by analytical flow cytometry. Genomic DNA was isolated from each sorted fraction and quantified by UV absorbance on a Nanodrop 2000c.

In regard to this clone: No antigen is known for it. There are no base qualities to consult, and no much larger clone falls within one base.

Using the deep immunoSEQ assay, multiplex PCR amplified TCR CDR3 regions from genomic DNA. Genomic DNA extracted from each cell subset was distributed evenly over all wells of several immunoSEQ 96-well plates, and each plate served as one replicate. For sorted subsets, 150 to 200 ng genomic DNA, equal to tens of thousands of T cell genomes, was loaded into each replicate PCR. The purified libraries were quantified using a Qubit 3.0 fluorometer, sized with a Bioanalyzer 2100, and then quantified again using the KAPA Library Quantification kit. Every immunoSEQ 96-well plate was sequenced on a separate single-read 150-cycle Illumina NextSeq 550 flow cell. As for the authors' bioinformatics: Because only junctional sequences without quality scores were contained in the immunoSEQ output, filtering matching that applied to full-length reads could not be performed. To assign V/J genes and CDR3, sequences were annotated against IMGT germline references using PyIR, a Python wrapper for IgBLAST v1.9. Any read was removed if the V/J assignment was weak (E-value above 1e-6), the CDR3 was missing, or the read contained stop codons, out-of-frame junctions, or ambiguous translated residues. V3J clonotypes were defined by identical inferred V gene, J gene, and CDR3 amino acid sequence. Percentage overlap between repertoires was computed as shared unique clonotypes divided by the size of the smaller repertoire. Repertoire richness was assessed with RTK rarefaction, the Chao1 estimator, and Recon v2.1 estimates of unobserved clonotypes. Generation probabilities were computed with OLGA for all TCRbeta clonotypes obtained by the gDNA method from several donors. Entries here come from immuneACCESS through TCRdb and include only in-frame sequences with V and J called. Some clones fail to appear in such tables; in the studies checked, an unresolved V gene covers under half of the shortfall, and the cause of the remainder is unknown. V and J calls and clone size are those listed in that table; D and trimming were worked out from the DNA. A total of roughly 1 million clones appear in this sample, around 82% of them only once. Around 0.47% of the sample goes to the ten largest clones.

Points the paper makes about the study in general: The genetic and exposure-history diversity represented was limited by the small number of donors. Incomplete sequencing was indicated by rarefaction of sorted-subset datasets, despite the large sequencing depth. Only blood was sampled, and tissue TCR repertoires likely differ from those in blood. Larger estimated clonotype richness was generally found for naive subsets than for memory subsets. Sharing across a handful of donors was observed for 5% to 6.5% of naive CD4, around 3.5% of naive CD8, over 2% of memory CD4, and about 0.39% of memory CD8 clonotypes. Pairwise subsampling led to the expectation that sequencing depth would affect the degree of clonotype sharing among donors. Clonotypes shared by all four sorted-subset donors showed higher generation probabilities than non-shared clonotypes.

The clonotype was recovered from a man between 18 and 29 years old in good health. Some clones in this sample may be carry-over from other donors' samples. Recombination joined TRBV11-2 with TRBJ2-5; the junction holds 7 bases that match TRBD2. What was sequenced was memory CD4+ T cells from PBMCs. In light of the paper, this sample's cell subset or site label describes: CD45RA-negative fraction. The base sequence is TGTGCCAGCAGCCCGAGGGGCGGGAGTCAGACCCAGTACTTC. Its coded protein is CASSPRGGSQTQYF.